A single sample is the source of the 22 T cell receptor beta chains below, sequenced in a study of metastatic and nonmetastatic thyroid tumors. Until they underwent thyroid surgery, no patient had received any treatment. TCRdb reprocessed the PCR reads using MiXCR. The sample carries 100,000 or so clones, 15% recorded once. The sequencing input was blood. These receptor sequences come from a female donor with papillary thyroid cancer or a benign thyroid nodule (not recorded which). Some clones in this sample may be carry-over from other donors' samples.

This clone occurred many times. This chain joins TRBV9 and TRBJ2-7; D may match TRBD1 or TRBD2 (5 bases each). Trimming took 4 bases from V and 1 from J, leaving 15 bases between them. CDR3 length: 15 residues. Germline CDR1 is SGDLS and CDR2 is YYNGEE. The CDR3 coding sequence is TGTGCCAGCAGCCCTGGGGGACCACATTCCTACGAGCAGTACTTC. This sequence encodes CASSPGGPHSYEQYF.

This clone was recorded at least ten times. This chain's CDR3 is CASSRSSGMVQYF. CDR3 in DNA: TGTGCCAGCAGCCGATCTTCCGGAATGGTTCAGTACTTC. This chain links TRBV7-2 with TRBJ2-4; D is unresolved. Trimming left V 5 bases short and J 11 bases short, with 16 bases between. The CDR3 spans 13 residues. Looked up from germline, CDR1 is SGHTA and CDR2 is FQGNSA.

The CDR3 protein is CSARDGLDTQYF. The CDR3 DNA reads TGCAGTGCTAGAGACGGGTTAGATACGCAGTATTTT. The chain is built from TRBV20-1 and TRBJ2-3; no reliable D call. The CDR3 has 12 residues. V was cut by 0 bases and J by 5 bases, with 6 bases left in between. Germline-derived CDR1 and CDR2 are DFQATT and SNEGSKA (reference sequence).

This clone was detected ten times or more. V is TRBV9 and J is TRBJ2-7; TRBD1 aligns across 7 bases. J gave up 3 bases and V 3 bases, and 6 bases lay outside the gene matches. From germline, CDR1 is SGDLS and CDR2 YYNGEE. There are 14 residues in the CDR3. The CDR3 bases are TGTGCCAGCAGCGCTTCCGGGACAGACTACGAGCAGTACTTC. Translating it yields CASSASGTDYEQYF. The full variable domain, in which reference TRBV9 and TRBJ2-7 provide the parts outside the CDR3, is DSGVTQTPKHLITATGQRVTLRCSPRSGDLSVYWYQQSLDQGLQFLIQYYNGEERAKGNILERFSAQQFPDLHSELNLSSLELGDSALYFCASSASGTDYEQYFGPGTRLTVT.

Details on this clone: It may be a read error: a sequence one base away is much more abundant. The gene calls are TRBV19 and TRBJ1-1; 9 bases map to TRBD1. Germline V gives CDR1 LNHDA, CDR2 SQIVND (reference sequence). This CDR3 comprises 16 residues. With 4 bases clipped from V and 2 bases from J, the junction kept 8 bases outside the gene matches. Here the CDR3 reads CASSTGQGSLNTEAFF. CDR3 nucleotides: TGTGCCAGTAGTACAGGACAGGGGTCCCTTAACACTGAAGCTTTCTTT.

This clone has just one count. The chain joins TRBV11-2 to TRBJ2-7; D assignment may be TRBD1 or TRBD2 (5 bases each). V lost 9 bases, J lost 5 bases, and 23 bases lay in between. CDR1 and CDR2 (germline): SGHAT, FQNNGV. The CDR3 totals 15 residues. The CDR3 reads CARRLPGRDLDEQYF. CDR3 DNA sequence: TGTGCCAGAAGACTCCCAGGCAGGGACCTTGACGAGCAGTACTTC.

This clone has at least ten counts. The chain links TRBV18 to TRBJ2-5; D call uncertain. CDR1 is KGHSH, CDR2 LQKENI, per germline. This CDR3 contains 14 residues. The V and J ends lost 5 bases and 2 bases respectively, with 12 bases between them. The CDR3 DNA sequence: TGTGCCAGCTCAGGTACTCCTAATCAAGAGACCCAGTACTTC. This sequence encodes CASSGTPNQETQYF. Variable domain in full (rest from reference TRBV18 and TRBJ2-5): NAGVMQNPRHLVRRRGQEARLRCSPMKGHSHVYWYRQLPEEGLKFMVYLQKENIIDESGMPKERFSAEFPKEGPSILRIQQVVRGDSAAYFCASSGTPNQETQYFGPGTRLLVL.

As for this clone: This CDR3 is also generated by other DNA sequences in the sample. V and J are TRBV20-1 and TRBJ2-3; TRBD2 matches at 11 bases. CDR1 is DFQATT, CDR2 SNEGSKA, per germline (reference sequence). This CDR3 has 17 amino acids. Trimming cost V 5 bases and J 0 bases; bases outside gene matches: 10. This chain's CDR3 is CSARPGTSGGSTDTQYF. The CDR3 coding sequence is TGCAGTGCTCGTCCCGGGACTAGCGGCGGAAGCACAGATACGCAGTATTTT.

The chain has TRBV12-3 or TRBV12-4 and TRBJ1-1; 8 bases align to TRBD1. The V and J ends lost 3 bases and 7 bases, in that order; junction bases with no gene match: 1. This CDR3 is built from 12 residues. The CDR3 bases are TGTGCCAGCAGTTTGACAGGGGTTGAAGCTTTCTTT. Amino acids: CASSLTGVEAFF.

This clone has ten or more counts. The gene calls are TRBV28 and TRBJ1-6; the match to TRBD1 covers 7 bases. Germline V CDR1 and CDR2: MDHEN, SYDVKM. Germline trimming cut 5 bases from V and 1 base from J; bases unmatched to any gene: 11. The CDR3 is 18 amino acids. The CDR3 is CASSTHRQGPSYNSPLHF. Here the CDR3 DNA reads TGTGCCAGCAGTACCCATCGACAGGGCCCGTCCTATAATTCACCCCTCCACTTT.

This clone was picked up many times. This chain's CDR3 is CASSLGPPNQPQHF. The DNA for the CDR3 is TGCGCCAGCAGCTTGGGCCCCCCCAATCAGCCCCAGCATTTT. The chain is built from TRBV5-1 and TRBJ1-5; D not resolved. This CDR3 has 14 residues. Germline-derived CDR1 and CDR2 are SGHRS and YFSETQ. Trimming took 0 bases from V and 3 from J, leaving 7 bases between them. Based on the CDR3 plus reference TRBV5-1 and TRBJ1-5, the full variable domain is KAGVTQTPRYLIKTRGQQVTLSCSPISGHRSVSWYQQTPGQGLQFLFEYFSETQRNKGNFPGRFSGRQFSNSRSEMNVSTLELGDSALYLCASSLGPPNQPQHFGDGTRLSIL.

This clone was seen at least ten times. The gene calls are TRBV20-1 and TRBJ1-2, with 7 bases aligning to TRBD1. The CDR3 covers 16 residues. Germline V CDR1 and CDR2: DFQATT, SNEGSKA (reference sequence). V shed 0 bases, J shed 1 base, and the junction held 8 bases outside the gene matches. The CDR3 DNA reads as TGCAGTGCTAGAGATCCTGGGACAGTATTTAACTATGGCTACACCTTC. Its protein is CSARDPGTVFNYGYTF.

About this clone: The junction does not match germline at one end; this may be a read error. The rearrangement links TRBV28 to TRBJ1-6, with TRBD1 matching 8 bases. The CDR3 consists of 14 residues. Germline CDR1 and CDR2: MDHEN and SYDVKM. This CDR3 reads CASSLKQGGSHLHF. CDR3 DNA: TGTGCCAGCAGTTTGAAACAGGGGGGTTCACACCTCCACTTT.

This rearrangement joins TRBV9 to TRBJ2-3; a possible D gene is TRBD1 (6 bases). This CDR3 comprises 15 residues. Per germline, CDR1 SGDLS and CDR2 YYNGEE. Trimming shortened V by 4 bases and J by 4 bases, and 16 bases separated the two germline ends. DNA for the CDR3: TGTGCCAGCAGCTTATCCGGACAGTACGCAGATACGCAGTATTTT. Protein sequence: CASSLSGQYADTQYF. Full variable domain (outside the CDR3, taken from reference TRBV9 and TRBJ2-3): DSGVTQTPKHLITATGQRVTLRCSPRSGDLSVYWYQQSLDQGLQFLIQYYNGEERAKGNILERFSAQQFPDLHSELNLSSLELGDSALYFCASSLSGQYADTQYFGPGTRLTVL.

With regard to this clone: A much larger clone lies one base from this, so it may be a read error. The CDR3 spells CASSLEDRGSYGHTF. The CDR3 region has the DNA TGTGCCAGCAGCTTGGAGGACAGGGGAAGCTATGGCCACACCTTC. The gene calls are TRBV5-4 and TRBJ1-2, with 9 bases matching TRBD1. The CDR3 loop spans 15 amino acids. From germline, CDR1 is SGHNT and CDR2 YYREEE (reference sequence).

Note on this clone: Compared with germline, one end of the junction differs, possibly owing to a read error. The chain links TRBV7-2 to TRBJ2-7; weak D call: TRBD2 (6 bases). CDR1 is SGHTA and CDR2 is FQGNSA in the germline V gene. There are 13 residues in the CDR3. The CDR3 DNA sequence: TGTGCCAACAGCTTATTAGGGACTCCCGAGCAGTACTTC. It specifies CANSLLGTPEQYF.

This clone was seen ten or more times. V and J are TRBV6-2 or TRBV6-3 and TRBJ2-6, with a weak D call TRBD1 (6 bases). Germline assignment: CDR1 MNHEY and CDR2 SVGEGT. CDR3 length: 20 amino acids. V shed 0 bases and J shed 0 bases, with 18 bases lying between them. The CDR3 region is CASSYSWTEIFFSGANVLTF. The CDR3 nucleotides are TGTGCCAGCAGTTACTCGTGGACAGAAATCTTCTTCTCTGGGGCCAACGTCCTGACTTTC.

The rearrangement links TRBV20-1 to TRBJ1-1; 7 bases agree with TRBD1. The CDR3 runs to 14 residues. V lost 0 bases to trimming and J lost 7 bases; unmatched junction nucleotides: 8. The V gene's germline CDR1 is DFQATT and CDR2 SNEGSKA (reference sequence). Here the CDR3 reads CSARDRTGYNEAFF. In DNA, the CDR3 is TGCAGTGCTAGAGATCGGACAGGTTACAATGAAGCTTTCTTT.

This clone turned up a few times. This may be a read error: a much more frequent sequence differs by one nucleotide. The chain has TRBV11-1 and TRBJ1-5, with 7 bases identical to TRBD1. The CDR3 is 16 residues long. The junction had 10 bases not matched to a gene; V was cut back by 5 bases and J by 3 bases. Looked up from germline, CDR1 is SGHAT and CDR2 is FQDESV (reference sequence). This CDR3 is CASSLYRGIDNQPQHF. In DNA, the CDR3 is TGTGCCAGCAGCCTTTACAGGGGTATTGACAATCAGCCCCAGCATTTT.

For this clone: A much larger clonotype is one base distant, so this may be a read error. This CDR3 is also generated by other DNA sequences in the sample. The chain uses TRBV9 and TRBJ2-6, with D tentatively TRBD2 (6 bases). V shed 2 bases and J shed 7 bases, with 13 bases lying between them. The germline V gene has CDR1 SGDLS and CDR2 YYNGEE. This CDR3 contains 15 residues. The chain's CDR3 is CASSVEGNGANVLTF. The CDR3 bases are TGTGCCAGCAGCGTGGAGGGCAACGGTGCCAACGTCCTGACTTTC.

Many counts were recorded for this clone. The V call is TRBV6-1, the J call TRBJ2-1; no definite D call. Per germline, CDR1 MNHNS and CDR2 SASEGT. Trimming stripped 8 bases from V and 5 bases from J, with 19 bases between. CDR3 length equals 15 residues. The CDR3 is CASFGVAPPNNEQFF. CDR3 nucleotides: TGTGCCAGCTTTGGCGTAGCCCCCCCCAACAATGAGCAGTTCTTC.

This clone was recorded many times. The chain is built from TRBV6-2 or TRBV6-3 and TRBJ2-7; TRBD1 aligns across 9 bases. J gave up 3 bases and V 5 bases, and 11 bases lay outside the gene matches. This CDR3 is built from 16 residues. Per germline, CDR1 MNHEY and CDR2 SVGEGT. The CDR3 sequence is CASSTLLGTGYYEQYF. In DNA form, the CDR3 reads TGTGCCAGCAGTACCCTCCTCGGGACAGGGTACTACGAGCAGTACTTC.